These 27 T cell receptor beta chains were sequenced from one sample in a study of blood T cell repertoires in COVID-19. This table comes from immunoSEQ multiplex PCR, and its TCRdb copy is limited to in-frame clones, with some not included. The sample lists 380,000 or so clones, approximately 87% occurring once. Sequencing was performed on PBMCs or T cells enriched from blood (not recorded which). The receptors were gathered from a woman in her 30s with acute COVID-19.

The rearrangement links TRBV3-1 (or the pseudogene TRBV3-2) to TRBJ2-5; D unclear. Germline V gene data show CDR1 as LGHDT and CDR2 as YNNKEL (reference sequence). The CDR3 sequence is 14 residues long. V was clipped by 6 bases and J by 5 bases, with 16 bases between them. The CDR3 region has the DNA TGTGCCAGCAGAAGCTACACCCTGAGGGAGACCCAGTACTTC. Its protein product is CASRSYTLRETQYF.

The chain is built from TRBV30 and TRBJ1-1; D remains ambiguous. The CDR3 is 15 amino acids. V was cut by 1 base and J by 5 bases, with 17 bases left in between. The V gene's germline CDR1 is GTSNPN and CDR2 SVGIG (reference sequence). CDR3 sequence: CAWSAIWSRGTEAFF. CDR3 sequence (DNA): TGTGCCTGGAGTGCGATATGGTCCCGAGGGACTGAAGCTTTCTTT.

This chain uses TRBV5-1 with TRBJ2-1, with D unresolved. CDR1 SGHRS and CDR2 YFSETQ come from the germline V gene. The CDR3 loop spans 15 amino acids. Trimming left V 4 bases short and J 0 bases short, with 11 bases between. The CDR3 coding sequence is TGCGCCAGCAGCGAGGCAAGGAGCTCCTACAATGAGCAGTTCTTC. This encodes CASSEARSSYNEQFF.

The rearrangement joins TRBV28 to TRBJ1-4; TRBD1 aligns across 9 bases. Germline V gives CDR1 MDHEN, CDR2 SYDVKM. V lost 6 bases and J lost 7; bases outside the gene matches: 6. The CDR3 is 14 residues long. CDR3 bases: TGTGCCAGCAGCCTTGGGACAGGGATTGAAAAACTGTTTTTT. Protein sequence: CASSLGTGIEKLFF.

This clone has only one observation. The chain recombines TRBV4-2 with TRBJ2-3, with 13 bases matching TRBD2. Germline V gene lookup returns CDR1 LGHNA and CDR2 YNFKEQ. After removal of 4 bases from V and 2 bases from J, the junction contained 18 bases not matched to a gene. The CDR3 is 21 residues long. CDR3 protein: CASSPQGPSGLAGPHTDTQYF. CDR3 coding DNA: TGTGCCAGCAGCCCGCAGGGCCCCTCGGGACTAGCGGGGCCTCACACAGATACGCAGTATTTT.

The table lists this clone with a count of one. The chain has TRBV7-3 and TRBJ2-7; D possibly corresponds to TRBD2 (5 bases). The ends were cut back, 0 bases at V and 5 bases at J, with 14 bases in the middle. The length of the CDR3 is 15 residues. CDR1 is SGHTA and CDR2 is FQGTGA in the germline V gene. In nucleotides, the CDR3 is TGTGCCAGCAGCTTAACGAGGACTTCAGTCGACGAGCAGTACTTC. This sequence encodes CASSLTRTSVDEQYF.

V usage is TRBV5-6 and J usage is TRBJ1-1, with a tentative D call TRBD1 (6 bases). V was pared by 2 bases and J by 6 bases, with 20 bases between. Germline V gives CDR1 SGHDT, CDR2 YYEEEE. This CDR3 is 16 amino acids long. The CDR3 region is CASSFGTLQGTPEAFF. The CDR3 DNA reads as TGTGCCAGCAGCTTTGGGACCTTACAGGGAACCCCTGAAGCTTTCTTT. The whole variable domain, remainder taken from reference TRBV5-6 and TRBJ1-1, is DAGVTQSPTHLIKTRGQQVTLRCSPKSGHDTVSWYQQALGQGPQFIFQYYEEEERQRGNFPDRFSGHQFPNYSSELNVNALLLGDSALYLCASSFGTLQGTPEAFFGQGTRLTVV.

This rearrangement joins TRBV6-1 to TRBJ1-3; the D is unclear. The CDR3 sequence is 16 residues long. The V and J ends lost 2 bases and 0 bases respectively, with 11 bases between them. The germline gives CDR1 MNHNS, CDR2 SASEGT. CDR3 in amino acids: CASSEFSKSSGNTIYF. The CDR3 bases are TGTGCCAGCAGTGAATTTTCAAAGAGCTCTGGAAACACCATATATTTT.

The chain joins TRBV21-1 to TRBJ2-6; the D call in the table, TRBD1, was not verified against the DNA. TRBV21-1 is classified as a pseudogene. This CDR3 spans 15 amino acids. The chain's CDR3 is CASSSDNTGANVLTF. The CDR3 bases are TGTGCCAGCAGCAGTGACAACACTGGGGCCAACGTCCTGACTTTC.

A word on this clone: Other DNA sequences in this sample translate to the same CDR3. The chain has TRBV7-2 and TRBJ2-3; D is undetermined. The CDR3 length is 12 residues. Trimming removed 1 base from V and 6 bases from J, with 5 bases in between. The germline V gene has CDR1 SGHTA and CDR2 FQGNSA. The CDR3 loop is CASSLVRDTQYF. CDR3 DNA sequence: TGTGCCAGCAGCTTAGTCCGTGATACGCAGTATTTT. Variable domain in full (rest from reference TRBV7-2 and TRBJ2-3): GAGVSQSPSNKVTEKGKDVELRCDPISGHTALYWYRQSLGQGLEFLIYFQGNSAPDKSGLPSDRFSAERTGGSVSTLTIQRTQQEDSAVYLCASSLVRDTQYFGPGTRLTVL.

The table lists this clone with a few counts. The chain has TRBV7-9 and TRBJ1-3, with D uncertain. Trimming stripped 1 base from V and 0 bases from J, with 13 bases between. The CDR3 covers 17 residues. Germline CDR1 is SEHNR and CDR2 is FQNEAQ (reference sequence). The CDR3 region is CASSLEVSGSSGNTIYF. For the CDR3, the DNA is TGTGCCAGCAGCTTAGAGGTTTCGGGGAGCTCTGGAAACACCATATATTTT. Complete variable domain (other parts from reference TRBV7-9 and TRBJ1-3): DTGVSQNPRHKITKRGQNVTFRCDPISEHNRLYWYRQTLGQGPEFLTYFQNEAQLEKSRLLSDRFSAERPKGSFSTLEIQRTEQGDSAMYLCASSLEVSGSSGNTIYFGEGSWLTVV.

The chain uses TRBV12-5 and TRBJ1-2, with 9 positions matching TRBD1. J was trimmed by 3 bases and V by 7 bases; bases with no gene match: 6. Per the germline V gene, CDR1 is LGHNT and CDR2 is FRNRAP. The CDR3 is 14 amino acids. CDR3 protein: CASDKQGADYGYTF. The CDR3 nucleotides read TGTGCTAGTGATAAACAGGGGGCGGACTATGGCTACACCTTC.

The rearrangement links TRBV19 to TRBJ1-2; TRBD1 might be the D (5 bases). The V and J ends lost 3 bases and 3 bases respectively, with 11 bases between them. Germline CDR1 is LNHDA and CDR2 is SQIVND (reference sequence). The CDR3 contains 14 residues. The CDR3 DNA reads TGTGCCAGTAGTATGACCGGGGGTTACTATGGCTACACCTTC. Protein: CASSMTGGYYGYTF.

This sequence joins TRBV15 and TRBJ2-7, with 10 positions matching TRBD1. Losses at the gene ends were 0 bases for V and 4 bases for J; bases not matched to a gene: 3. The CDR3 loop spans 15 amino acids. Per the germline V gene, CDR1 is LNHNV and CDR2 is YYDKDF (reference sequence). CDR3 amino acids: CATSRDPGQGYEQYF. The CDR3 DNA reads TGTGCCACCAGCAGAGATCCGGGACAGGGGTACGAGCAGTACTTC.

The V gene is TRBV5-1, the J gene TRBJ2-5; the D is unclear. CDR1 is SGHRS, CDR2 YFSETQ, per germline. This CDR3 is built from 12 residues. V was pared by 4 bases and J by 5 bases, with 9 bases between. This chain's CDR3 is CASSQLRETQYF. The CDR3, as DNA: TGCGCCAGCAGCCAATTGCGGGAGACCCAGTACTTC.

This clone was seen once. The J gene is TRBJ1-1, the V gene TRBV19, with D possibly being TRBD1 (6 bases). Germline CDR1 and CDR2: LNHDA and SQIVND (reference sequence). The CDR3 has 12 residues. Trimming cost V 5 bases and J 11 bases, with 15 bases left between them. The CDR3 region is CASSVGTMDAFF. The CDR3 DNA sequence: TGTGCCAGTAGTGTTGGGACAATGGATGCTTTCTTT.

The V call is TRBV9, the J call TRBJ1-2, with 7 bases lining up with TRBD1. Germline assignment: CDR1 SGDLS and CDR2 YYNGEE. This CDR3 is 16 amino acids long. The V gene end was trimmed by 5 bases and the J gene end by 4 bases; junction bases not matched to a gene: 14. CDR3 coding DNA: TGTGCCAGCAGTCGACGTGGGGGGACAGTCCTCTATGGCTACACCTTC. Translated: CASSRRGGTVLYGYTF.

About this clone itself: This CDR3 is also generated by other DNA sequences in the sample. The chain has TRBV28 and TRBJ1-5; TRBD1 matches at 7 bases. This CDR3 region has 15 residues. Losses at the gene ends were 6 bases for V and 1 base for J; bases not matched to a gene: 6. Germline V lookup: CDR1 MDHEN, CDR2 SYDVKM. CDR3 protein: CASSPTGPSNQPQHF. For the CDR3, the DNA is TGTGCCAGCAGCCCGACAGGGCCCAGCAATCAGCCCCAGCATTTT.

J is TRBJ2-1 and V is TRBV6-1, with 10 bases aligning to TRBD2. The V gene's germline CDR1 is MNHNS and CDR2 SASEGT. Losses at the gene ends were 4 bases for V and 2 bases for J; bases not matched to a gene: 8. There are 17 residues in the CDR3. CDR3 sequence reads: CASSAFLAGVAYNEQFF. The CDR3 DNA reads TGTGCCAGCAGTGCCTTCCTAGCGGGGGTTGCCTACAATGAGCAGTTCTTC.

A single count supports this clone. Here the CDR3 reads CAWNQGRYSNQPQHF. DNA for the CDR3: TGTGCCTGGAATCAAGGGAGGTACAGCAATCAGCCCCAGCATTTT. The V and J genes are TRBV30 and TRBJ1-5; D gene uncertain. Germline V gene lookup returns CDR1 GTSNPN and CDR2 SVGIG (reference sequence). This CDR3 is 15 amino acids long. V was shortened by 4 bases and J by 1 base, with 14 bases between the two germline ends.

The chain carries TRBV2 and TRBJ1-1; 9 positions agree with TRBD1. The CDR3 length is 18 residues. V gave up 3 bases and J gave up 3 bases; unmatched junction bases: 14. Germline V gene sequence: CDR1 SNHLY, CDR2 FYNNEI. The CDR3 nucleotides are TGTGCCAGCAGTGATTTTAGGGGACAGGGAGTGATGTACACTGAAGCTTTCTTT. Its translation: CASSDFRGQGVMYTEAFF. Full variable domain (remainder filled in from reference TRBV2 and TRBJ1-1): EPEVTQTPSHQVTQMGQEVILRCVPISNHLYFYWYRQILGQKVEFLVSFYNNEISEKSEIFDDQFSVERPDGSNFTLKIRSTKLEDSAMYFCASSDFRGQGVMYTEAFFGQGTRLTVV.

V gene TRBV12-3 or TRBV12-4 combines with J gene TRBJ1-2; 8 bases line up with TRBD1. The CDR3 consists of 13 residues. After removal of 6 bases from V and 7 bases from J, the junction contained 7 bases not matched to a gene. CDR3 nucleotides: TGTGCCAGCAGGGAGAGGACAGGGAGTGGCTACACCTTC. This codes for CASRERTGSGYTF.

V is TRBV7-3 and J is TRBJ1-1, with 7 bases fitting TRBD1. With 5 bases clipped from V and 1 base from J, the junction kept 7 bases outside the gene matches. This CDR3 contains 15 residues. Germline CDR1 and CDR2: SGHTA and FQGTGA. The CDR3 sequence is CASSPRQGGNTEAFF. DNA of the CDR3: TGTGCCAGCAGCCCTAGACAGGGAGGGAACACTGAAGCTTTCTTT.

The chain joins TRBV9 to TRBJ1-1; possible D gene TRBD1, 6 bases. Germline V gene sequence: CDR1 SGDLS, CDR2 YYNGEE. This CDR3 region has 15 residues. With 3 bases removed from V and 10 bases from J, the gap between germline ends came to 22 bases. DNA of the CDR3: TGTGCCAGCAGCGAAGGGGGAACAGGGAGGGTGTCAGCTTTCTTT. It encodes CASSEGGTGRVSAFF.

J is TRBJ1-3 and V is TRBV3-1 (or the pseudogene TRBV3-2), with D tentatively TRBD1 (5 bases). Per germline, CDR1 LGHDT and CDR2 YNNKEL (reference sequence). This CDR3 contains 15 residues. V was clipped by 4 bases and J by 5 bases, with 15 bases between them. The CDR3 protein is CASSPRAPVRNTIYF. The CDR3 DNA reads as TGTGCCAGCAGCCCCAGGGCCCCCGTTCGAAACACCATATATTTT.

V gene TRBV4-2 combines with J gene TRBJ2-7, with D possibly TRBD1 on 6 matching bases. CDR1 is LGHNA, CDR2 YNFKEQ, per germline. The CDR3 spans 16 residues. Trimming pared 0 bases from V and 7 bases from J, leaving 19 bases between. CDR3 sequence (DNA): TGTGCCAGCAGCCAAGAGGTGGGACAAACGAGGCGGGAGCAGTACTTC. Its translation: CASSQEVGQTRREQYF.

The V call is TRBV21-1, the J call TRBJ1-1. TRBV21-1 is termed a pseudogene. CDR3 length: 14 amino acids. CDR3 in DNA: TGTGCCAGCAGCAAACTGAGGGTGTGCGATGAAGCTTTCTTT. It translates to CASSKLRVCDEAFF.